This T cell receptor (beta chain) was observed in a study of cytomegalovirus exposure and HLA in healthy donors. Researchers ran the PCR with 60 Vbeta and 13 Jbeta primers. TCRdb keeps only in-frame clones here, not all; method: immunoSEQ multiplex PCR. There are approximately 180,000 clones in the sample; just over 75% occur only once, and around 3.5% lies in the top ten. Germline-derived CDR1 and CDR2 are SGHDT and YYEEEE. V was trimmed by 3 bases and J by 3 bases, leaving 18 bases between them. This CDR3 is 16 amino acids long. Sequencing was carried out using PBMCs. This chain links TRBV5-6 with TRBJ1-1, with D uncertain. The TCR originated in a woman aged 60-75 years in good health and CMV-seropositive. For the CDR3, the DNA is TGTGCCAGCAGCTCGGGGTTGGGCGGTTGGTACACTGAAGCTTTCTTT. Protein product: CASSSGLGGWYTEAFF.